The present TCR beta chain was sequenced within a study of blood T cell repertoires in COVID-19. About the study: There were acute and convalescent COVID-19 samples, and they came from the United States, Italy and Spain.

This CDR3 is built from 15 residues. The V segment lost 6 bases and the J segment 2 bases; nucleotides outside the gene matches: 2. CDR1 is MNHEY, CDR2 SMNVEV, per germline (reference sequence). Original handling: Scientists estimated how many nucleated cells there were by amplifying reference gene primers. Some clones are missing from TCRdb's copy, which holds only in-frame ones; the method was immunoSEQ multiplex PCR. D and trimming were read from the DNA, whereas the V and J calls and clone size are those reported in that table. The repertoire holds about 380,000 clones, with around 89% as singletons. Cohort allocation depended upon clinical history that participants reported.

This chain links TRBV27 with TRBJ2-7; 15 positions agree with TRBD2. Source material: PBMCs or T cells enriched from blood (not recorded which). The source is a woman aged 18-29 years who had recovered from COVID-19. The CDR3 spells CASSWTSGGAYEQYF. The CDR3 DNA follows: TGTGCCAGCAGCTGGACTAGCGGGGGGGCCTACGAGCAGTACTTC.